Listed here are 17 T cell receptor beta chains from one sample, sequenced in a study of CD8+CD57+ T cells in acquired aplastic anemia. Patients chosen for sequencing had shown CD8+CD57+ cell expansion by flow cytometry. The TCR beta profiling, which covered VDJ combination and CDR3 sequence, was carried out using genomic DNA as the template. TCRdb reprocessed the reads with MiXCR, giving one entry per CDR3 protein. The sample holds about half a million distinct CDR3 sequences, about a third seen once. The sample taken for sequencing was sorted CD4+, CD8+, or CD8+CD57+ T cells (not recorded which) from PBMCs. The receptors originated from a human donor with aplastic anemia.

CDR3 bases: TGTGCCAGCAGTTCCTCCTGGGGGCGCCGAGTCACTGAAGCTTTCTTT. Its protein is CASSSSWGRRVTEAFF. The gene calls are TRBV6-5 and TRBJ1-1; D is possibly TRBD1 (6 bases). The CDR3 has 16 amino acids. The germline V and J ends were trimmed by 4 bases and 4 bases, with 19 bases remaining between them. Germline V lookup: CDR1 MNHEY, CDR2 SVGAGI.

In its sample, this clonotype was seen a few times. The J gene is TRBJ2-1, the V gene TRBV7-2, with TRBD2 matching over 10 bases. The CDR3 contains 16 residues. V trimming: 5 bases; J trimming: 5 bases; junction bases outside the gene matches: 9. From germline, CDR1 is SGHTA and CDR2 FQGNSA. The DNA for the CDR3 is TGTGCCAGCAGCCCCTGGACTAGCGGATCTCACAATGAGCAGTTCTTC. This encodes CASSPWTSGSHNEQFF.

This clonotype came up many times. The rearrangement joins TRBV5-1 to TRBJ2-7; D is ambiguous. V was pared by 4 bases and J by 6 bases, with 17 bases between. CDR1 is SGHRS, CDR2 YFSETQ, per germline. This CDR3 comprises 14 residues. The CDR3 sequence is CASSASGRPSEQYF. CDR3 bases: TGCGCCAGCAGCGCGTCCGGCCGACCCTCCGAGCAGTACTTC.

This clonotype came up a few times. The rearrangement uses TRBV11-2 and TRBJ2-7; tentatively, D is TRBD1 (6 bases). The V gene lost 4 bases and the J gene lost 6 bases, with 16 bases spanning the gap. This CDR3 has 14 amino acids. The V gene's germline CDR1 is SGHAT and CDR2 FQNNGV. The DNA for the CDR3 is TGTGCCAGCAGCTCGTACAGGGTTCGGAGCGAGCAGTACTTC. Translation gives CASSSYRVRSEQYF.

This clonotype has more than one count but fewer than ten. The chain has TRBV7-2 and TRBJ2-5, with D hard to call. The closer fit of TRBJ2-3 to the DNA end suggests the J call may be wrong. Per germline, CDR1 SGHTA and CDR2 FQGNSA. The CDR3 is 11 amino acids. The CDR3 spells CASSLSGTQYF. CDR3 nucleotides: TGTGCCAGCAGTTTATCCGGGACGCAGTATTTT.

This clonotype was seen ten or more times. The rearrangement uses TRBV2 and TRBJ1-2; D is possibly TRBD1 (5 bases). Germline loops: CDR1 SNHLY, CDR2 FYNNEI. Deletions cut 3 bases from V and 7 bases from J, with 15 bases between. This CDR3 comprises 14 residues. This CDR3 is CASSESLGASGYTF. The DNA of the CDR3 is TGTGCCAGCAGTGAGTCTTTAGGGGCTTCTGGCTACACCTTC.

This clonotype was counted a single time. The CDR3 sequence: CASSIERGGEKLFF. In DNA form, the CDR3 reads TGTGCCAGTAGTATTGAAAGGGGAGGAGAAAAACTGTTTTTT. The chain recombines TRBV19 with TRBJ1-4; D is perhaps TRBD1 (5 bases). Per germline, CDR1 LNHDA and CDR2 SQIVND (reference sequence). The ends were cut back, 3 bases at V and 8 bases at J, with 13 bases in the middle. CDR3 length: 14 residues.

V and J are TRBV15 and TRBJ2-7, with TRBD2 identical over 11 bases. J was trimmed by 4 bases and V by 5 bases; bases with no gene match: 13. CDR3 length: 17 residues. Germline CDR1 LNHNV, CDR2 YYDKDF (reference sequence). The chain's CDR3 is CATSGPGTSGSQYEQYF. CDR3 in DNA: TGTGCCACCAGCGGACCTGGAACTAGCGGGAGTCAATACGAGCAGTACTTC.

In its sample, this clonotype was seen many times. This chain connects TRBV20-1 to TRBJ1-5, with TRBD1 identical over 10 bases. Trimming removed 4 bases from V and 1 base from J; junction bases left unmatched: 4. Germline-derived CDR1 and CDR2 are DFQATT and SNEGSKA (reference sequence). This CDR3 is 15 amino acids long. As DNA, the CDR3 is TGCAGTGCTACGACAGGGGGCGCGAGCAATCAGCCCCAGCATTTT. This sequence encodes CSATTGGASNQPQHF.

Many counts were recorded for this clonotype. This chain connects TRBV19 to TRBJ2-7; the D gene is possibly TRBD1 (6 bases). V shed 4 bases and J shed 7 bases, with 14 bases lying between them. Germline V gives CDR1 LNHDA, CDR2 SQIVND (reference sequence). This CDR3 has 13 residues. For the CDR3, the DNA is TGTGCCAGTAGTAACCCGGACAGTTGGGAGCAGTACTTC. It codes for CASSNPDSWEQYF.

This clonotype was counted between two and nine times. The rearrangement joins TRBV30 to TRBJ1-2; D may be TRBD1 (6 bases). The V and J ends lost 4 bases and 3 bases respectively, with 9 bases between them. The germline V gene encodes CDR1 GTSNPN and CDR2 SVGIG (reference sequence). The CDR3 is 12 residues long. CDR3: CAWKRQDYGYTF. The CDR3 nucleotides are TGTGCCTGGAAAAGACAGGACTATGGCTACACCTTC.

This clonotype was counted ten times or more. The V gene is TRBV19, the J gene TRBJ1-5, with D possibly matching TRBD1 (6 bases). V lost 7 bases, J lost 3 bases, and 16 bases lay in between. This CDR3 is built from 15 residues. Per germline, CDR1 LNHDA and CDR2 SQIVND (reference sequence). In DNA form, the CDR3 reads TGTGCCAGTAATTCCAGGGGCTCGGTCAATCAGCCCCAGCATTTT. Amino acids: CASNSRGSVNQPQHF. The full variable domain, its missing parts supplied by reference TRBV19 and TRBJ1-5, is DGGITQSPKYLFRKEGQNVTLSCEQNLNHDAMYWYRQDPGQGLRLIYYSQIVNDFQKGDIAEGYSVSREKKESFPLTVTSAQKNPTAFYLCASNSRGSVNQPQHFGDGTRLSIL.

The chain employs TRBV27 and TRBJ1-6; no clear D gene. V was trimmed by 6 bases and J by 10 bases, leaving 19 bases between them. CDR1 MNHEY and CDR2 SMNVEV come from the germline V gene (reference sequence). The CDR3 is made up of 15 amino acids. DNA for the CDR3: TGTGCCAGCAGGCTAGGTAGGGCAGGAGGGTCACCCCTCCACTTT. This gives the protein CASRLGRAGGSPLHF.

The rearrangement links TRBV2 to TRBJ1-1; possibly TRBD1 for D (5 bases). CDR3 length: 15 amino acids. V lost 6 bases and J 0 bases, leaving 14 bases between the germline ends. Germline loops: CDR1 SNHLY, CDR2 FYNNEI. CDR3 bases: TGTGCCAGCAGGGACGTGGGGGGTATGAACACTGAAGCTTTCTTT. It codes for CASRDVGGMNTEAFF.

The V gene is TRBV7-9, the J gene TRBJ1-1; possible D gene TRBD1, 6 bases. Trimming cost V 7 bases and J 6 bases, with 15 bases left between them. CDR1 and CDR2 (germline): SEHNR, FQNEAQ (reference sequence). This CDR3 comprises 13 residues. CDR3 in amino acids: CASTKAGVAEAFF. For the CDR3, the DNA is TGTGCCAGCACCAAGGCAGGGGTCGCTGAAGCTTTCTTT.

The table lists this clonotype with many counts. V usage is TRBV2 and J usage is TRBJ2-2; possible D gene TRBD2, 6 bases. The CDR3 has 14 residues. The germline CDR1 and CDR2 sequences are SNHLY and FYNNEI. Deletions cut 6 bases from V and 1 base from J, with 9 bases between. CDR3 nucleotides: TGTGCCAGCAGCCTTAGCGGGAACACCGGGGAGCTGTTTTTT. Encoded protein: CASSLSGNTGELFF.

V and J are TRBV20-1 and TRBJ1-5; D might be TRBD1 (6 bases). V lost 3 bases to trimming and J lost 4 bases, with 16 bases between them. This CDR3 has 15 residues. CDR1 and CDR2 from the germline V gene are DFQATT and SNEGSKA (reference sequence). The CDR3 sequence is CSARDRRGRNQPQHF. The CDR3 DNA reads TGCAGTGCTAGGGATCGCAGGGGAAGGAATCAGCCCCAGCATTTT.